The clone carrying this T cell receptor (beta chain) was counted a few times. Its specificity is unknown. The data are from a study of regulatory T cells in long-lasting Graves disease. Findings and caveats of the study: Sample size was small, which may have lowered accuracy.

Time point: newly diagnosed GD, antithyroid drugs for less than 3 months. Construction of the TCR library relied on RNA isolated from PBMCs. CDR3-region Arm-PCR and iRepertoire HTBI primers produced the TCR beta libraries. In TCRdb, the multiplex PCR reads were re-called with MiXCR into one record per CDR3 protein. In the table there are 400,000 to 500,000 distinct CDR3 sequences, around 17% of which are singletons. The sample also formed part of further work on T cells in Graves' hyperthyroidism and ophthalmopathy.

This TCR came from a woman aged 18-29 years with Graves disease. Sequencing used peripheral blood mononuclear cells (PBMCs), obtained at new diagnosis, from a patient treated with antithyroid drugs.

The CDR3 loop reads CASSYKARTYNEQFF. DNA for the CDR3: TGTGCCAGCAGTTACAAGGCAAGAACCTACAATGAGCAGTTCTTC. The V and J genes are TRBV6-5 and TRBJ2-1; no firm D call. This CDR3 is built from 15 residues. V was clipped by 2 bases and J by 2 bases, with 10 bases between them. The germline CDR1 and CDR2 sequences are MNHEY and SVGAGI.